This T cell receptor (beta chain) was captured in a study of shared clonotypes between healthy human individuals. Whole-study results and caveats: Rarefaction indicated that sorted-subset sequencing remained incomplete although depth was large.

The repertoire was sequenced with immunoSEQ multiplex PCR; TCRdb's copy has only in-frame clones and lacks some. The table lists about 1,500,000 clones, 96% of them singletons. Remarks on this clone: Its antigen is currently unknown.

The CDR3 runs to 15 residues. V lost 0 bases and J lost 5, with 10 bases in between. Germline V lookup: CDR1 KGHSH, CDR2 LQKENI. The sequencing sample was made of naive CD4+ T cells sorted from blood. Noted subset: CD45RA+ positively selected. This rearrangement joins TRBV18 to TRBJ2-2; no clear D gene. The origin of this receptor is a young man in good health. The CDR3 sequence is CASSPPLRWTGELFF. The CDR3 region has the DNA TGTGCCAGCTCACCACCTCTAAGGTGGACCGGGGAGCTGTTTTTT.